This T cell receptor (beta chain) emerged from a study of T cell repertoires in cytomegalovirus infection. Study-level information: Signatures in public TCR beta sequences pointed to both CMV infection and matching HLA type.

Notes on the study in general: Summed frequency of shared TCR beta families picked out CMV carriers who also had the relevant HLA. HLA-C-restricted, CMV-specific TCR beta clonotypes were dominant ex vivo.

This clonotype was seen at least ten times. Its target is not known. Germline lookup yields CDR1 SGHKS and CDR2 YYEKEE (reference sequence). The length of the CDR3 is 15 residues. V was clipped by 4 bases and J by 5 bases; unmatched bases: 6. TCRdb reprocessed the reads via MiXCR and lists one record per CDR3 protein. The table shows 740,000 or so distinct CDR3 sequences, with less than 40% occurring only once. V gene TRBV5-5 combines with J gene TRBJ2-5; 12 nucleotides align to TRBD1. The sequence derives from a human donor in good health (CMV status not recorded). Some clones in this sample may be carry-over from other donors' samples. Sequenced sample: PBMCs. CDR3 in amino acids: CASSPGDRGPETQYF. CDR3 sequence (DNA): TGTGCCAGCAGCCCGGGGGACAGGGGGCCGGAGACCCAGTACTTC.